Given below is one T cell receptor (beta chain) in context. The antigen remains undetermined. This sample stems from a study of blood T cells in healthy people across ages. Study-wide results and limits: Per million T cells, TCR beta diversity dropped about linearly as age rose.

With a J-beta primer mix and a sample-barcoded 5' primer, a second PCR ran 7 to 11 cycles. Every cDNA molecule carried a tag from a template-switch adaptor bearing 12 random nucleotides. TCRdb fed the 5' RACE reads into MiXCR, producing one record per CDR3 protein. The sample consists of roughly 640,000 distinct CDR3 sequences, about 28% of them appearing once. Germline CDR1 is GTSNPN and CDR2 is SVGIG (reference sequence). With 4 bases removed from V and 3 bases from J, the gap between germline ends came to 12 bases. CDR3 length: 13 residues. Sequencing was done on a sample of blood. The source is a woman aged 80 or over in good health. This sequence joins TRBV30 and TRBJ1-2; D is ambiguous. CDR3 protein: CAWTFGEDYGYTF. In DNA, the CDR3 is TGTGCCTGGACATTCGGGGAGGACTATGGCTACACCTTC. The full variable domain, completed using reference TRBV30 and TRBJ1-2, is SQTIHQWPATLVQPVGSPLSLECTVEGTSNPNLYWYRQAAGRGLQLLFYSVGIGQISSEVPQNLSASRPQDRQFILSSKKLLLSDSGFYLCAWTFGEDYGYTFGSGTRLTVV.